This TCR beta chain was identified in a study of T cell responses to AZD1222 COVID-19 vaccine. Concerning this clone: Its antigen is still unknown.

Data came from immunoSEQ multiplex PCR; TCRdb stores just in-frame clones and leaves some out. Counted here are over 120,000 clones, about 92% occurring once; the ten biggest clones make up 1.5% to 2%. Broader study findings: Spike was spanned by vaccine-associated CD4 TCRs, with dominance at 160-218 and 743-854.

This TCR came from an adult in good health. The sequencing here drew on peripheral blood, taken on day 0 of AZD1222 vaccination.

CDR3 in amino acids: CASSIDGQGFNQPQHF. As DNA, the CDR3 is TGTGCCAGTAGTATAGATGGGCAGGGGTTCAATCAGCCCCAGCATTTT. The J gene is TRBJ1-5, the V gene TRBV19; weak D call: TRBD1 (6 bases). The V end was cut by 0 bases, the J end by 3 bases, with 12 bases between. The CDR3 totals 16 residues. Germline V gene lookup returns CDR1 LNHDA and CDR2 SQIVND (reference sequence). Using reference TRBV19 and TRBJ1-5 for the parts outside the CDR3, the full variable domain is DGGITQSPKYLFRKEGQNVTLSCEQNLNHDAMYWYRQDPGQGLRLIYYSQIVNDFQKGDIAEGYSVSREKKESFPLTVTSAQKNPTAFYLCASSIDGQGFNQPQHFGDGTRLSIL.